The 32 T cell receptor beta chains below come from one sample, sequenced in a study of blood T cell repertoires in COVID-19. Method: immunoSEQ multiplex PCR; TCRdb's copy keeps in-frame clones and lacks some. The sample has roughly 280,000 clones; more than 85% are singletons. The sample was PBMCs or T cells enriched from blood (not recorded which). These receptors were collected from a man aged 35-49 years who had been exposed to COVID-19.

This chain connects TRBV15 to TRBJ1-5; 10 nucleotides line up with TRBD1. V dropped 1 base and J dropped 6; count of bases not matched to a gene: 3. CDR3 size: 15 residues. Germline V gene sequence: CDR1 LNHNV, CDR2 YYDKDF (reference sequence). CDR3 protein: CATSRGQGAVQPQHF. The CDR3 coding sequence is TGTGCCACCAGCAGAGGACAGGGGGCGGTTCAGCCCCAGCATTTT.

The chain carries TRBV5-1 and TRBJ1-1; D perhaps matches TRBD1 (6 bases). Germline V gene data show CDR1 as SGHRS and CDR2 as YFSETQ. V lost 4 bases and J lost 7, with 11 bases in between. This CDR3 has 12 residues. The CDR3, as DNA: TGCGCCAGCAGCCAGGGACACCGTGAAGCTTTCTTT. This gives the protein CASSQGHREAFF.

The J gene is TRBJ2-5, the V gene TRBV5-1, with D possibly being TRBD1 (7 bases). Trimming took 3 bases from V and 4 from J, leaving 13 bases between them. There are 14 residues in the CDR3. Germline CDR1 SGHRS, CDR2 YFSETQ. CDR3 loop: CASSSPGGTETQYF. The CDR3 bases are TGCGCCAGCAGCTCCCCAGGGGGGACAGAGACCCAGTACTTC.

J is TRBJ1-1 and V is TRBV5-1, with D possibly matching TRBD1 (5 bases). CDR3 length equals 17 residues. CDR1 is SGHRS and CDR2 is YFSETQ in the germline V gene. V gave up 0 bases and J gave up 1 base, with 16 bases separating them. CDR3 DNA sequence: TGCGCCAGCAGCTTGGGTTTACGGGGCGGGGGGAACACTGAAGCTTTCTTT. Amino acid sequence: CASSLGLRGGGNTEAFF.

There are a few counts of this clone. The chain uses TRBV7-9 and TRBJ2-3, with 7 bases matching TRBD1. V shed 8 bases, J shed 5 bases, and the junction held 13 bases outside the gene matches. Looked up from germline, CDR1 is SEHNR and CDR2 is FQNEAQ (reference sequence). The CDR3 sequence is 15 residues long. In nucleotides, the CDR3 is TGTGCCAGCCATTTAGGGACAGCTGCACAAGATACGCAGTATTTT. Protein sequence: CASHLGTAAQDTQYF. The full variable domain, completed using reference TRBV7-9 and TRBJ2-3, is DTGVSQNPRHKITKRGQNVTFRCDPISEHNRLYWYRQTLGQGPEFLTYFQNEAQLEKSRLLSDRFSAERPKGSFSTLEIQRTEQGDSAMYLCASHLGTAAQDTQYFGPGTRLTVL.

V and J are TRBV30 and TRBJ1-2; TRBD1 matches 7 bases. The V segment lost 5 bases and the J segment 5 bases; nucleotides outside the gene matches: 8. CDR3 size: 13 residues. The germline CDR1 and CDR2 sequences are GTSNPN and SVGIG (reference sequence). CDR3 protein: CAWSIGGGYGYTF. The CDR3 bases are TGTGCCTGGTCCATAGGGGGCGGGTATGGCTACACCTTC.

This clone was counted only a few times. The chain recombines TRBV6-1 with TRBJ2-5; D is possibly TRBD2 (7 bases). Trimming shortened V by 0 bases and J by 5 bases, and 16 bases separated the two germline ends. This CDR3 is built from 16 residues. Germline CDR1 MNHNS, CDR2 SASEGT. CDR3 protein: CASSEAGRGGRETQYF. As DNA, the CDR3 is TGTGCCAGCAGTGAAGCGGGAAGGGGGGGCCGGGAGACCCAGTACTTC.

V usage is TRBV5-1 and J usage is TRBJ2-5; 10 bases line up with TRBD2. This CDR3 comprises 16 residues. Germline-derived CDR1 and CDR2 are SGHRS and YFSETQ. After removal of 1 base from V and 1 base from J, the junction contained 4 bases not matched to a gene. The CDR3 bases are TGCGCCAGCAGCTTGAATCCTAGCGGGAGCCAAGAGACCCAGTACTTC. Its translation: CASSLNPSGSQETQYF. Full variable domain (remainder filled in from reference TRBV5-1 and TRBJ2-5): KAGVTQTPRYLIKTRGQQVTLSCSPISGHRSVSWYQQTPGQGLQFLFEYFSETQRNKGNFPGRFSGRQFSNSRSEMNVSTLELGDSALYLCASSLNPSGSQETQYFGPGTRLLVL.

CDR3 loop: CASSPGGGREQYF. DNA of the CDR3: TGTGCCAGCAGCCCAGGCGGGGGGCGGGAGCAGTACTTC. The chain combines TRBV28 with TRBJ2-7, with 8 bases identical to TRBD2. V trimming: 6 bases; J trimming: 7 bases; junction bases outside the gene matches: 8. This CDR3 is 13 amino acids long. Germline lookup yields CDR1 MDHEN and CDR2 SYDVKM.

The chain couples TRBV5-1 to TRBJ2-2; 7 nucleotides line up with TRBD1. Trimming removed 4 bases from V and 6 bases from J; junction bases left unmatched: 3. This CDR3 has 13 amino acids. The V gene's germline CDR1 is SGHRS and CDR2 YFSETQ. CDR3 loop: CASSKGGAGELFF. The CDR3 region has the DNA TGCGCCAGCAGCAAAGGGGGCGCCGGGGAGCTGTTTTTT.

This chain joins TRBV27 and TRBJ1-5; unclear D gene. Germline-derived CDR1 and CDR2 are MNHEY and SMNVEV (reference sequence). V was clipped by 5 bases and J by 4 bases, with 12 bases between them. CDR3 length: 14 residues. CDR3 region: CASSPGLGNQPQHF. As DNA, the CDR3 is TGTGCCAGCAGTCCTGGACTGGGGAATCAGCCCCAGCATTTT.

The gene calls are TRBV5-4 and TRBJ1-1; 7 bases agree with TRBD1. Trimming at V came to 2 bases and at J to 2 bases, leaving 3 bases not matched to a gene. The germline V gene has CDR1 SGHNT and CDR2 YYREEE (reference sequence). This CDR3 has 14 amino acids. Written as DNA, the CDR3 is TGTGCCAGCAGCTTAACAGGGGCCAACACTGAAGCTTTCTTT. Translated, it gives CASSLTGANTEAFF.

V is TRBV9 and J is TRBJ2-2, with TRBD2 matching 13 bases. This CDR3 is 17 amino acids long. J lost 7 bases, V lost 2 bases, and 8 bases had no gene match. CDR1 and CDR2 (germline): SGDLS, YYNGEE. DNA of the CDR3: TGTGCCAGCAGCGTGACCGGACTAGCGGGAGCCCACGGGGAGCTGTTTTTT. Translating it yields CASSVTGLAGAHGELFF.

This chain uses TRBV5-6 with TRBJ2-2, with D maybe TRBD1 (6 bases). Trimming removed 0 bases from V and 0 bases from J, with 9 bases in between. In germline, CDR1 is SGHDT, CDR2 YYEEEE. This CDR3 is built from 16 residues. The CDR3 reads CASSLGTAPNTGELFF. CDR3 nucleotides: TGTGCCAGCAGCTTGGGGACAGCTCCGAACACCGGGGAGCTGTTTTTT.

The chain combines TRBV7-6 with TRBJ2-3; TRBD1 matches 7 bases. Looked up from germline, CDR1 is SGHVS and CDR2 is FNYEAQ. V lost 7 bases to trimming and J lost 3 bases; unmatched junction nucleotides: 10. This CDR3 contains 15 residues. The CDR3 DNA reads TGTGCCAGCATCCCCGACAGGGCCCTGACAGATACGCAGTATTTT. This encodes CASIPDRALTDTQYF.

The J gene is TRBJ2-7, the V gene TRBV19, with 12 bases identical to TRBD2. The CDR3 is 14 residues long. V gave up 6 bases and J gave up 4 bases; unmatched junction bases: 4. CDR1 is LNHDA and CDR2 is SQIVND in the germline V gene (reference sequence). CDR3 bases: TGTGCCAGTAGCCTAGCGGGAGGGATGTACGAGCAGTACTTC. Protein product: CASSLAGGMYEQYF. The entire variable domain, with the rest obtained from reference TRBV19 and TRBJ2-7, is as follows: DGGITQSPKYLFRKEGQNVTLSCEQNLNHDAMYWYRQDPGQGLRLIYYSQIVNDFQKGDIAEGYSVSREKKESFPLTVTSAQKNPTAFYLCASSLAGGMYEQYFGPGTRLTVT.

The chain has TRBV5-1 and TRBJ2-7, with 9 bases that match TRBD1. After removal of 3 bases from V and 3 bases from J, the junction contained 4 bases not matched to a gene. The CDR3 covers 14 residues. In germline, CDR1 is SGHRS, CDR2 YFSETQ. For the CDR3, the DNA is TGCGCCAGCAGCTCTACGGGACAGGGCTACGAGCAGTACTTC. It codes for CASSSTGQGYEQYF.

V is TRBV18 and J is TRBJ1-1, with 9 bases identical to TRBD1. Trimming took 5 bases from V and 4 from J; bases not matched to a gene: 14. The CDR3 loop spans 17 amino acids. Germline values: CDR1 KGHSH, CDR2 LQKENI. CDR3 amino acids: CASSSRTGAGLSTEAFF. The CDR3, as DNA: TGTGCCAGCTCATCAAGGACAGGGGCTGGGTTAAGCACTGAAGCTTTCTTT.

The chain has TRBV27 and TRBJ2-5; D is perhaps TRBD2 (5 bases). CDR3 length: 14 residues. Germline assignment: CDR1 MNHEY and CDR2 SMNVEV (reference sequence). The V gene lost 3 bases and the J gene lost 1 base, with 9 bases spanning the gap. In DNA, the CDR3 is TGTGCCAGCAGTTTTCGGGGTTCCCAAGAGACCCAGTACTTC. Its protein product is CASSFRGSQETQYF.

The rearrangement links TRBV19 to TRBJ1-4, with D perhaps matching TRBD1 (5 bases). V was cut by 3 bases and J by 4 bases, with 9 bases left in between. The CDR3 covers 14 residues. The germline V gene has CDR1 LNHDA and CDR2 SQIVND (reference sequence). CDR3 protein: CASSIGHSNEKLFF. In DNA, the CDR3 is TGTGCCAGTAGTATCGGACATAGTAATGAAAAACTGTTTTTT.

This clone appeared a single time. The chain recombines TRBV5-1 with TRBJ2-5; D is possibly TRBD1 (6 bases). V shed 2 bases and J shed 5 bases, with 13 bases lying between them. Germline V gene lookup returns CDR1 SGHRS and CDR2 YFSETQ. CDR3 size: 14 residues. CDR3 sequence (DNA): TGCGCCAGCAGCTTTCCTGACAGGTCGGAGACCCAGTACTTC. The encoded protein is CASSFPDRSETQYF.

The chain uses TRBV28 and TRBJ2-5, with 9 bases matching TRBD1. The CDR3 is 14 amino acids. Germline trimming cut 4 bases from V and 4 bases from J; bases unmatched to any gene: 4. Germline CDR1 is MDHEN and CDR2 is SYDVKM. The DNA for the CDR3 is TGTGCCAGCAGTTATACAGGGGGCGGAGAGACCCAGTACTTC. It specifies CASSYTGGGETQYF.

The CDR3, as DNA: TGTGCCAGCAGCCAACTAAACGGTTGGGGCTACACCTTC. It translates to CASSQLNGWGYTF. This chain uses TRBV7-9 with TRBJ1-2, with unresolved D. Per the germline V gene, CDR1 is SEHNR and CDR2 is FQNEAQ (reference sequence). The length of the CDR3 is 13 residues. V dropped 5 bases and J dropped 8 bases, with 15 bases sitting between them.

This CDR3 reads CASSLSSYGYTF. DNA of the CDR3: TGTGCCAGCAGCTTATCATCCTATGGCTACACCTTC. This sequence joins TRBV11-2 and TRBJ1-2; D is uncertain. V lost 2 bases to trimming and J lost 4 bases, with 5 bases between them. Per the germline V gene, CDR1 is SGHAT and CDR2 is FQNNGV. The CDR3 spans 12 residues.

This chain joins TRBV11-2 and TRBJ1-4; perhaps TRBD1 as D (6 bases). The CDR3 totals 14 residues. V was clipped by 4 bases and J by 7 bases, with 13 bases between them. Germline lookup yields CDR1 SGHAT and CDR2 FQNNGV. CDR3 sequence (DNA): TGTGCCAGCAGCTGGGACATTAGGGGTGAAAAACTGTTTTTT. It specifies CASSWDIRGEKLFF.

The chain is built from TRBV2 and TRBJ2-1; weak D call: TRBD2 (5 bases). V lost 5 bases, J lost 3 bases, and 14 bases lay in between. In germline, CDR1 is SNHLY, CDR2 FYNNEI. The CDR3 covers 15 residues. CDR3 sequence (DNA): TGTGCCAGCAGTCTCGGGCGGGCGCGCTACAATGAGCAGTTCTTC. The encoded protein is CASSLGRARYNEQFF. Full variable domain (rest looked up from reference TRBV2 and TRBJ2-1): EPEVTQTPSHQVTQMGQEVILRCVPISNHLYFYWYRQILGQKVEFLVSFYNNEISEKSEIFDDQFSVERPDGSNFTLKIRSTKLEDSAMYFCASSLGRARYNEQFFGPGTRLTVL.

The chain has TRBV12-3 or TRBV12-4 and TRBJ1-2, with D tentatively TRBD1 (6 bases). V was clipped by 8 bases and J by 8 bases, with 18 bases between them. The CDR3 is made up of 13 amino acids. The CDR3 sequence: CASANREFVGYTF. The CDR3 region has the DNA TGTGCCAGCGCAAACAGGGAATTCGTCGGCTACACCTTC.

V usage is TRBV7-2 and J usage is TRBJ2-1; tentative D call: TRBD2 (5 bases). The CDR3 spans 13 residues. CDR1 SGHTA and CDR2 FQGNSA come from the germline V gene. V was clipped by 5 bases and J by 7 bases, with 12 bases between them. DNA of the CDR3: TGTGCCAGCAGCCCCGGTATAGCGAATGAGCAGTTCTTC. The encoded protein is CASSPGIANEQFF.

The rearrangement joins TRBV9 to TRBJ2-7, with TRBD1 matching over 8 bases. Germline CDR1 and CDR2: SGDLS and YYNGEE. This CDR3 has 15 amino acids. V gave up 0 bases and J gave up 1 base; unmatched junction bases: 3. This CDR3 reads CASSVAGGESYEQYF. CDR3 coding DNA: TGTGCCAGCAGCGTAGCAGGGGGCGAATCCTACGAGCAGTACTTC.

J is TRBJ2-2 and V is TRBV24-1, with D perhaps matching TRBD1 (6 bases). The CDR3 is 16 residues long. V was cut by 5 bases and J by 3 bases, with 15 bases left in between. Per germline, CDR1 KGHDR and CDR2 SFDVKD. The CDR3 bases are TGTGCCACCAGTGGGGTTAGGGCAGGGGACACCGGGGAGCTGTTTTTT. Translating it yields CATSGVRAGDTGELFF.

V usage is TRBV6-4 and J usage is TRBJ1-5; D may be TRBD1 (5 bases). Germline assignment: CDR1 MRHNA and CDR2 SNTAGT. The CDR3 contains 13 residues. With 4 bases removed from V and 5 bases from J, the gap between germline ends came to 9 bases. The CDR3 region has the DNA TGTGCCAGCAGTGTCGGCAGGGATCAGCCCCAGCATTTT. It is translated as CASSVGRDQPQHF.

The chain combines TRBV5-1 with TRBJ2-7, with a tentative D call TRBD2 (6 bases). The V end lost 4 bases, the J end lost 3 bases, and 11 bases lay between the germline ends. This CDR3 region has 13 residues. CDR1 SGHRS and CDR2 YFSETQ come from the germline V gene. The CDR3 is CASSPAGGYEQYF. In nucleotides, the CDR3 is TGCGCCAGCAGCCCTGCCGGGGGCTACGAGCAGTACTTC. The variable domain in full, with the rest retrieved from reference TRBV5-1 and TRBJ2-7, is KAGVTQTPRYLIKTRGQQVTLSCSPISGHRSVSWYQQTPGQGLQFLFEYFSETQRNKGNFPGRFSGRQFSNSRSEMNVSTLELGDSALYLCASSPAGGYEQYFGPGTRLTVT.